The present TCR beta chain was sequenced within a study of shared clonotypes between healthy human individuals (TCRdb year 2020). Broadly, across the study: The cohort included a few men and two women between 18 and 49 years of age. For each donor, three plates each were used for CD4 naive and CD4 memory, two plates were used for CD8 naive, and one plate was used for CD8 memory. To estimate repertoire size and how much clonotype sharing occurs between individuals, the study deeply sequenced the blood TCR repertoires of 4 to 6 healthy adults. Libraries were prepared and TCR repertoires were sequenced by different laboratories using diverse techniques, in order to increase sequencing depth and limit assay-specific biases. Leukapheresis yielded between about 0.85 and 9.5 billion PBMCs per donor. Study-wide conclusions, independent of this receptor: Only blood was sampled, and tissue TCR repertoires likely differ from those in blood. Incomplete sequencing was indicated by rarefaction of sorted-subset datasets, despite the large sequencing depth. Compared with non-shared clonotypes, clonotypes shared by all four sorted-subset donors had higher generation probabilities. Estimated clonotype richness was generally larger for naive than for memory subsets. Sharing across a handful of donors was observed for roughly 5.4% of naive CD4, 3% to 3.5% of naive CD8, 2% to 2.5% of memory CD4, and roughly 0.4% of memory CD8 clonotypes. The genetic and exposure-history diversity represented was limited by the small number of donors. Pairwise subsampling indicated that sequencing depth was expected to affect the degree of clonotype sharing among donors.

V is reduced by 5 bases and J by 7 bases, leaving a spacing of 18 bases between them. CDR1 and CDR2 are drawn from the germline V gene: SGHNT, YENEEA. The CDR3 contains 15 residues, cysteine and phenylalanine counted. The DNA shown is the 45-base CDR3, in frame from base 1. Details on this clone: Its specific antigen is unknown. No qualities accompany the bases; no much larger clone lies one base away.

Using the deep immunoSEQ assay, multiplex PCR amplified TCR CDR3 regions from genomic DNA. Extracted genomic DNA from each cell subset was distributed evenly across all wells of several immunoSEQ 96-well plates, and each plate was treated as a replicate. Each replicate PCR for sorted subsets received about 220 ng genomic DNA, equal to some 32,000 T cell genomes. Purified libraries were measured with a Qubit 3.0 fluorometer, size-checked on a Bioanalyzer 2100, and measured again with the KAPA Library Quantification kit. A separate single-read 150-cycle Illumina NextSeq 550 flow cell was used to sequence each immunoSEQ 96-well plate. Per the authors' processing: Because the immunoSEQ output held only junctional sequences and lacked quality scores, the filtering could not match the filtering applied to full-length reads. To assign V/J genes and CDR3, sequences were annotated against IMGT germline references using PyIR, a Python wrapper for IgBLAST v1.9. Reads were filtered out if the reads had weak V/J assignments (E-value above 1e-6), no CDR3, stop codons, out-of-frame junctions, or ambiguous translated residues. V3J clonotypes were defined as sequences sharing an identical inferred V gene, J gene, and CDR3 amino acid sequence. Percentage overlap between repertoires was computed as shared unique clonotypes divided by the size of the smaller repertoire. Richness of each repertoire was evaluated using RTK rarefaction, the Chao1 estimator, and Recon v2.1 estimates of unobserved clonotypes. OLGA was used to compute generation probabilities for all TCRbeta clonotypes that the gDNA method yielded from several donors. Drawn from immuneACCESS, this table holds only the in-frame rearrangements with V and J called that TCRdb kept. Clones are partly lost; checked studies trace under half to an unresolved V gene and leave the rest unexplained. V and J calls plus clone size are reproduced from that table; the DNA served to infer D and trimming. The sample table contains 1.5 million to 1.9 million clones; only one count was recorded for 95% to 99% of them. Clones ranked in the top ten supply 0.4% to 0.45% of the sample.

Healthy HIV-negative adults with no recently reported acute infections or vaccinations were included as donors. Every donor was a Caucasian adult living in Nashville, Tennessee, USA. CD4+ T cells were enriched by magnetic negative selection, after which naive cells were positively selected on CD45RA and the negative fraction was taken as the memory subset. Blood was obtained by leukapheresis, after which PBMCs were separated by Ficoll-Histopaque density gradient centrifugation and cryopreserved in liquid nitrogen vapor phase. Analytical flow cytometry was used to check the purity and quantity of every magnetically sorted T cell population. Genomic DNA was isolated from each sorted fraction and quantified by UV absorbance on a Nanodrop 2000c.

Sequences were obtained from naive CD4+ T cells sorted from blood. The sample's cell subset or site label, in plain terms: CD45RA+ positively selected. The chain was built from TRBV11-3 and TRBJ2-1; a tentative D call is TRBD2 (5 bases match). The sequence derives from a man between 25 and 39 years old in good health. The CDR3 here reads CASSVKRTARNEQFF. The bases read TGTGCCAGCAGCGTGAAAAGGACTGCTAGGAATGAGCAGTTCTTC.